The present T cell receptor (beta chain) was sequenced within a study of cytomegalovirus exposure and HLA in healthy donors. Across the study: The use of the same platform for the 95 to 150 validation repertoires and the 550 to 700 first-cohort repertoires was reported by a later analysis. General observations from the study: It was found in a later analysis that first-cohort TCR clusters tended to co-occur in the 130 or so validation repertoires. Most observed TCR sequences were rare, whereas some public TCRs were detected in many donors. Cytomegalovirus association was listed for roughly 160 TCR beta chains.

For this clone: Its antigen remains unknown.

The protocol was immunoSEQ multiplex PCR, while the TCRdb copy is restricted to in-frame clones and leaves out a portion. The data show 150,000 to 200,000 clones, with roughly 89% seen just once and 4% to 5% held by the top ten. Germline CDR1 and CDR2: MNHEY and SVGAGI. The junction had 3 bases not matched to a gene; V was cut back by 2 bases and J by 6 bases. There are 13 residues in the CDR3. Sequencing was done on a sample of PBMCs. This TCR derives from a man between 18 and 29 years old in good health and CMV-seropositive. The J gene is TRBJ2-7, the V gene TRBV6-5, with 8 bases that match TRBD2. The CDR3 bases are TGTGCCAGCAGTTACGGAGCGGGAGCCGAGCAGTACTTC. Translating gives CASSYGAGAEQYF.